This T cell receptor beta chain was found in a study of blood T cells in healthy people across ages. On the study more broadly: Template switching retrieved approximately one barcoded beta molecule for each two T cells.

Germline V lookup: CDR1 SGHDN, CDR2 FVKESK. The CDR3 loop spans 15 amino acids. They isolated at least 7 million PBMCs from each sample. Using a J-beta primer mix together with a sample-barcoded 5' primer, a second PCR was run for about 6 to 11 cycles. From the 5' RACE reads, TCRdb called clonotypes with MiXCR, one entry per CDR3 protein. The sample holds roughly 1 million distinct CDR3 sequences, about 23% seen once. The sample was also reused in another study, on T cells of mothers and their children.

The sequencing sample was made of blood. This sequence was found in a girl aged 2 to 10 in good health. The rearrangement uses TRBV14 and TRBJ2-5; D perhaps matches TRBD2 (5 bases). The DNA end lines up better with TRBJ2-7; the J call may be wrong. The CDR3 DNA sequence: TGTGCCAGCAGCCAATCGAGAGGACTGACCTACGAGCAGTACTTC. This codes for CASSQSRGLTYEQYF.